This T cell receptor beta chain was obtained from a study of cytomegalovirus exposure and HLA in healthy donors listed by TCRdb under 2017. As for the study more broadly: An earlier analysis of roughly 500 of the donors reported 276 Gb of sequence data and 95 million to 130 million unique TCR beta sequences obtained from about 179 million T cells. An early release covering over 500 HLA-typed donors comprised about 290 gigabases of sequencing data and some 79 million unique TCR sequences. The genetic ancestry cluster associated with self-reported Caucasian donors included over 80% of the approximately 410 genotyped donors. The aim of the study was to test whether cataloging public T cell receptors could identify signatures of past pathogen exposure. The study profiled the T cell repertoires of about 720 subjects by immunosequencing and related them to cytomegalovirus serostatus. Besides the first cohort of under 700 subjects, a separate validation cohort made up of some 110 different subjects was used. To predict cytomegalovirus infection status, the study combined high-throughput TCR immunosequencing, statistical association of individual TCRs with disease status, and machine learning. To study patterns of TCR occurrence, a later analysis re-analyzed previously published TCR beta repertoires from several hundred donors and added high-resolution HLA genotyping. The later analysis used no new phenotypic data to find candidate immune exposures, relying instead on TCR beta sequences and their occurrence across donors. To decide whether each TCR beta V gene segment behaved as functional or pseudogenic, an earlier analysis of some 600 of the donors relied on high-throughput TCR beta sequencing. Alongside the repertoire data, information on donor age, sex, ethnicity and CMV serostatus was compiled. Genome-wide SNP genotypes for about 60% of the roughly 670 donors were used in a later genetic analysis, which treated that subset as a discovery cohort. All discovery cohort repertoires had been generated on a single sequencing platform. Class I and class II HLA loci were covered by the typing at four-digit resolution. Typing coverage differed by locus: A, B, C, DRB1 and DQB1 were typed in about 629-640 donors, DQA1 in 500 to 550, DPA1 in 600 to 610, and DPB1 in 450 to 480. Because of strong linkage in the cohort, roughly five DR-DQ haplotypes were treated as single units for association and clustering. On average, around 240,000 unique TCR beta nucleotide sequences were sequenced per donor among about 400 genotyped donors of the cohort, with approximately 18% of those sequences being non-productive. The paper's findings and limits, for the study overall: A total of about 180 TCR beta chains were listed by the study as associated with cytomegalovirus. Because some donors lacked HLA typing at each locus, the association tests relied only on the typed subset. It was suggested by the authors that the approach could potentially be generalized to other disease states and immunological phenotypes. Cytomegalovirus status was reported to be diagnosed by the classifier with high specificity and sensitivity in both the original and validation cohorts. Compared with equally common non-associated chains, HLA-associated TCR beta chains in a later analysis were more clonally expanded and had lower generation probabilities. In a later analysis, several top co-occurrence clusters were reported to appear linked to parvovirus B19, influenza, CMV and Epstein-Barr virus. A later analysis found that most CMV-associated TCR beta chains appeared HLA-restricted, with HLA associations seemingly driven largely by CMV exposure. Broadly in line with IMGT annotations, most TCR beta V segments showed up in productive rearrangements about 90% or about 30% of the time in an earlier analysis of several hundred of the donors. A few of the identified cytomegalovirus-associated TCR beta chains were confirmed in vitro to be specific for cytomegalovirus antigens. V-gene and J-gene trimming of TCR beta chains was associated with a missense DCLRE1C variant in a later genetic analysis, and the association was replicated in an independent cohort. Linkage disequilibrium might explain the correlated functional status among segregating V segments, but an unknown experimental factor could not be ruled out. Because counts were too low, about 15 rarely observed V segments, including chromosome 9 orphons, were left out of the earlier analysis of several hundred of the donors. The 87-base-pair reads could not distinguish some IMGT-functional V segments, including TRBV6-2 and TRBV6-3, so those segments were excluded. For the cohort, immune exposure information was limited to CMV serostatus. In a later analysis, over 15,000 TCR beta sequences were associated with specific HLA alleles at a false discovery rate of 0.05. Most TCR sequences were observed very rarely across donors, whereas some public TCRs were present in many individuals. A further reported finding was that TCR beta sequences accurately predicted the HLA-A and HLA-B alleles for most subjects in the first cohort. A cluster of highly shared sequence variants was judged likely to represent a technical artifact of the sequencing pipeline. According to a later analysis, TCR association rates differed among HLA loci, with DRB1 alleles showing the most associated TCRs and HLA-C alleles showing the fewest. Presence/absence analyses assumed roughly uniform sequencing depth across donors, an assumption that may not hold. This cohort had only TCR beta chains sequenced, and the lack of alpha or paired-chain data limited which features could be detected. When HLA alleles, especially DR and DQ, strongly co-occurred, attributing TCR associations to individual alleles was difficult. According to a later genetic analysis, donors in an Asian-associated ancestry cluster had fewer N-insertions in productive TCRs than the approximately 610-donor mean.

The CDR3 has 15 amino acids, counting the end cysteine and phenylalanine. The read is trimmed to its CDR3 DNA, 45 bases read in frame from base 1. Trimming takes 0 bases from V and 0 bases from J, and the germline ends sit 9 bases apart. The germline V gene (reference sequence) yields LNHNV for CDR1 and YYDKDF for CDR2. On this clone: This clone's antigen is unknown. No base quality information exists; no much larger clone differs at one position.

Library preparation was by the immunoSEQ multiplex PCR assay. For the multiplex PCR, a mixture combining 60 forward primers for TCR Vbeta segments and 13 reverse primers for TCR Jbeta segments was used. The CDR3 region of rearranged TCR beta genes was amplified from genomic DNA with a multiplex PCR assay. Amplified TCR beta libraries were sequenced as 87-base-pair reads on the Illumina HiSeq System. As for the original processing: In a later analysis, about 80 million unique TCR beta chains were counted across the 650 to 700 repertoires, and roughly 11 million of these chains were shared by at least two donors. A nearest-neighbor algorithm error-corrected the raw reads and collapsed the reads into unique sequences, merging closely related sequences to remove PCR and sequencing errors. To assign V, D and J gene segments, CDR3 sequences were aligned to IMGT reference sequences. For a sequence to be retained, a match of at least six nucleotides to both a V gene segment and a J gene segment was required. Rearrangements were called productive when the CDR3 lacked stop codons and stayed in frame with V and J; all others were non-productive. Following IMGT convention, CDR3 was defined as the stretch from the second conserved V-encoded cysteine up to the conserved J-encoded phenylalanine. The earlier analysis of about 500 of the donors excluded sequences that lacked an unambiguous match to a single V gene segment. An earlier analysis of fewer than 750 of the donors called V segments functional above 56.7% productive rearrangements and segregating when the between-donor standard deviation exceeded 5%. A statistical classification framework was built to diagnose cytomegalovirus status from the catalog of TCR beta chain sequences. A later analysis assigned V and J genes by comparing TCR nucleotide sequences with IMGT/GENE-DB human TR gene sequences. A later analysis assigned CDR3 sequences and most-parsimonious VDJ recombination scenarios with the TCRdist pipeline. In a later analysis, each TCR beta chain was defined by its CDR3 amino acid sequence together with its V-gene family, and reads lacking a unique V-gene family were excluded. A later analysis removed 550 to 650 highly shared, low-generation-probability nucleotide sequences to deal with suspected cross-contamination and a sequencing artifact. A later analysis calculated a clonal expansion index for each public chain from normalized within-repertoire ranks of inferred template counts. Generation probabilities in a later analysis came from a VDJ recombination model fitted to out-of-frame rearrangements, and those results were checked against IGoR. In a later analysis, hypergeometric tests were used to score TCR-TCR, TCR-HLA and TCR-CMV co-occurrence, with a repertoire-size bias correction applied to TCR pairs. A later analysis estimated false discovery rates by permuting HLA or CMV assignments 20 times. A later analysis grouped co-occurring TCRs with DBSCAN, adding TCRdist sequence similarity when clustering within HLA-allele-positive subsets. Co-occurrence clustering excluded repertoires with fewer than 30,000 or more than 120,000 public chains, plus five with anomalous nucleotide sharing. TCRdb mirrors the immuneACCESS table, restricted to in-frame sequences. Some clones are absent from its copies; in checked studies, under half trace to an unresolved V gene, and the reason for the others is unknown. V and J calls and clone size are given by that table; D and trimming were obtained from the DNA. In all, the sample holds roughly 160,000 clones, and 80% of those were seen once. About 9.9% of the sample is taken by the ten largest.

The cohort consisted of 600 or so healthy bone marrow donors. At the time of sampling, all cohort members were nominally healthy, though unrecorded immune exposures were likely present. The donor was CMV seropositive and belonged to the group of 250 to 300 seropositive cohort members. Each donor provided a peripheral blood sample, and peripheral blood mononuclear cells were used for TCR beta sequencing. Genomic DNA extraction from the blood cell samples was performed with the Qiagen DNeasy Blood Extraction Kit. Source material: PBMCs. The receptor's source is a man in his late teens or twenties in good health and CMV-seropositive. The V gene is TRBV15 and the J gene is TRBJ2-7; no confident D gene assignment can be made. The nucleotides are TGTGCCACCAGCAGAGAGCTACTGAACTCCTACGAGCAGTACTTC. This translates into CATSRELLNSYEQYF. With the portions outside the CDR3 filled from the reference TRBV15 and TRBJ2-7 genes, the complete variable region becomes DAMVIQNPRYQVTQFGKPVTLSCSQTLNHNVMYWYQQKSSQAPKLLFHYYDKDFNNEADTPDNFQSRRPNTSFCFLDIRSPGLGDTAMYLCATSRELLNSYEQYFGPGTRLTVT.